A selection of T cell receptor beta chains follows, all from one sample in a study of shared clonotypes between healthy human individuals. Data came from immunoSEQ multiplex PCR; TCRdb stores just in-frame clones and leaves some out. The sample lists a few million clones; around nine tenths were seen once. Specimen: naive CD4+ T cells sorted from blood. The receptors were sampled from a man aged 18-30 years in good health. The CDR3 runs from the conserved cysteine through the conserved F or W. A D gene is named only where the DNA matches it firmly. Clone size is not always given. Where it is, it says once, few, many or a class for expanded clones.

abundance: NA; d_gene: NA; j_gene: TRBJ1-2; v_gene: TRBV6-4; CDR3nt: TGTGCCAGAGGACAGTATAACTATGGCTACACCTTC; CDR3aa: CARGQYNYGYTF
abundance: NA; d_gene: NA; j_gene: TRBJ2-2; v_gene: TRBV2; CDR3nt: TGTGCCAGCAGTCAACAACGGTTAAACACCGGGGAGCTGTTTTTT; CDR3aa: CASSQQRLNTGELFF
abundance: few; d_gene: TRBD1; j_gene: TRBJ2-1; v_gene: TRBV7-2; CDR3nt: TGTGCCAGCAGCTCGGACAGGGGGACCTACAATGAGCAGTTCTTC; CDR3aa: CASSSDRGTYNEQFF
abundance: NA; d_gene: NA; j_gene: TRBJ2-2; v_gene: TRBV5-8; CDR3nt: TGTGCCAGCACGCGGGGACGGACGAACACCGGGGAGCTGTTTTTT; CDR3aa: CASTRGRTNTGELFF
abundance: NA; d_gene: NA; j_gene: TRBJ2-5; v_gene: TRBV5-4; CDR3nt: TGTGCCACCGGACCCGGGGAGACCCAGTACTTC; CDR3aa: CATGPGETQYF
abundance: once; d_gene: NA; j_gene: TRBJ2-1; v_gene: TRBV30; CDR3nt: TGTGCCCTCCGGGACCCCCGTTTTAATGAGCAGTTCTTC; CDR3aa: CALRDPRFNEQFF
abundance: once; d_gene: TRBD1; j_gene: TRBJ1-2; v_gene: TRBV6-6; CDR3nt: TGTGCCAGCAGTCTTCCTGACAGGGGGAGATATGGCTACACCTTC; CDR3aa: CASSLPDRGRYGYTF
abundance: NA; d_gene: NA; j_gene: TRBJ1-2; v_gene: TRBV27; CDR3nt: TGTGCCAGCAGTCTTCGGGGAGAGGGTAACTATGGCTACACCTTC; CDR3aa: CASSLRGEGNYGYTF
abundance: NA; d_gene: NA; j_gene: TRBJ2-3; v_gene: TRBV5-1; CDR3nt: TGCGCCAGCAGCCGGGACGGGGGCGGCGATACGCAGTATTTT; CDR3aa: CASSRDGGGDTQYF
abundance: NA; d_gene: NA; j_gene: TRBJ2-2; v_gene: TRBV11-3; CDR3nt: TGTGCCAGCAGCTCCAAGAACACCGGGGAGCTGTTTTTT; CDR3aa: CASSSKNTGELFF
abundance: NA; d_gene: NA; j_gene: TRBJ1-2; v_gene: TRBV5-6; CDR3nt: TGTGCCAGCAGCTTGGTGGACCGAACTAACTATGGCTACACCTTC; CDR3aa: CASSLVDRTNYGYTF
abundance: NA; d_gene: TRBD1; j_gene: TRBJ2-1; v_gene: TRBV6-1; CDR3nt: TGTGCCAGCAGTGGAGGGACAGGGGTTTACAATGAGCAGTTCTTC; CDR3aa: CASSGGTGVYNEQFF
abundance: NA; d_gene: TRBD2; j_gene: TRBJ2-2; v_gene: TRBV14; CDR3nt: TGTGCCAGCAGCCAAGATCCAGCGGGATATGGTCGGGAGCTGTTTTTT; CDR3aa: CASSQDPAGYGRELFF
abundance: NA; d_gene: TRBD1; j_gene: TRBJ1-2; v_gene: TRBV6-4; CDR3nt: TGTGCCAGCAGTAATTCGGGACAGGGCTATGGCTACACCTTC; CDR3aa: CASSNSGQGYGYTF
abundance: NA; d_gene: NA; j_gene: TRBJ1-6; v_gene: TRBV11-2; CDR3nt: TGTGCCAGCAGCTTAGGGGCGCCTGATAATTCACCCCTCCACTTT; CDR3aa: CASSLGAPDNSPLHF
abundance: NA; d_gene: TRBD1; j_gene: TRBJ1-6; v_gene: TRBV7-2; CDR3nt: TGTGCCAGCAGCAGGGGGGGACAGGGCGGCAGTTCACCCCTCCACTTT; CDR3aa: CASSRGGQGGSSPLHF
abundance: NA; d_gene: NA; j_gene: TRBJ1-6; v_gene: TRBV19; CDR3nt: TGTGCCAGTAGTATAGAAAGCTCCTATAATTCACCCCTCCACTTT; CDR3aa: CASSIESSYNSPLHF
abundance: NA; d_gene: NA; j_gene: TRBJ1-1; v_gene: TRBV2; CDR3nt: TGTGCCAGCAAAAAGGAGATGAACACTGAAGCTTTCTTT; CDR3aa: CASKKEMNTEAFF
abundance: NA; d_gene: NA; j_gene: TRBJ1-2; v_gene: TRBV6-1; CDR3nt: TGTGCCAGCAGTCAAACGGGCTCCTATGGCTACACCTTC; CDR3aa: CASSQTGSYGYTF
abundance: NA; d_gene: TRBD1; j_gene: TRBJ1-2; v_gene: TRBV30; CDR3nt: TGTGCCTGGAGTCGACAGGGGGCGCGGGAAGGCTACACCTTC; CDR3aa: CAWSRQGAREGYTF
abundance: NA; d_gene: TRBD2; j_gene: TRBJ2-2; v_gene: TRBV7-7; CDR3nt: TGTGCTAGCACCTGGGGGCTAGCGGGAGGGACCGGGGAGCTGTTTTTT; CDR3aa: CASTWGLAGGTGELFF
abundance: NA; d_gene: NA; j_gene: TRBJ2-3; v_gene: TRBV13; CDR3nt: TGTGCCAGCAGCTTAGGGGTCCGCGGCACAGATACGCAGTATTTT; CDR3aa: CASSLGVRGTDTQYF
abundance: NA; d_gene: NA; j_gene: TRBJ1-4; v_gene: TRBV5-4; CDR3nt: TGTGCCAGCAGCAGTAACAGAGCAACTAATGAAAAACTGTTTTTT; CDR3aa: CASSSNRATNEKLFF
abundance: NA; d_gene: NA; j_gene: TRBJ2-7; v_gene: TRBV28; CDR3nt: TGTGCCAGCAGCCGGGAACTAGCTCCCTCCGAGCAGTACTTC; CDR3aa: CASSRELAPSEQYF
abundance: NA; d_gene: TRBD1; j_gene: TRBJ2-1; v_gene: TRBV6-6; CDR3nt: TGTGCCAGCAGTAGGACAGGGGGCAACTACAATGAGCAGTTCTTC; CDR3aa: CASSRTGGNYNEQFF
abundance: NA; d_gene: NA; j_gene: TRBJ2-7; v_gene: TRBV18; CDR3nt: TGTGCCAGCTCACCAGAAACAGGATTGTTGAACGAGCAGTACTTC; CDR3aa: CASSPETGLLNEQYF
abundance: once; d_gene: NA; j_gene: TRBJ2-7; v_gene: TRBV7-2; CDR3nt: TGTGCCACCAGCGTAGGGGTTACCTACGAGCAGTACTTC; CDR3aa: CATSVGVTYEQYF
abundance: NA; d_gene: NA; j_gene: TRBJ2-7; v_gene: TRBV5-1; CDR3nt: TGCGCCAGCAGCTTGGAGAGATCCTACGAGCAGTACTTC; CDR3aa: CASSLERSYEQYF
abundance: NA; d_gene: NA; j_gene: TRBJ1-2; v_gene: TRBV28; CDR3nt: TGTGCCAGCAAAACAGGGACTAGCTATGGCTACACCTTC; CDR3aa: CASKTGTSYGYTF
abundance: NA; d_gene: NA; j_gene: TRBJ2-7; v_gene: TRBV7-2; CDR3nt: TGTGCCAGCAGCTTAAAGGCAGGGCCGTACGAGCAGTACTTC; CDR3aa: CASSLKAGPYEQYF
abundance: NA; d_gene: TRBD1; j_gene: TRBJ2-1; v_gene: TRBV11-1; CDR3nt: TGTGCCAGCAGCTCCAGACAGGGGACCCCATACAATGAGCAGTTCTTC; CDR3aa: CASSSRQGTPYNEQFF
abundance: NA; d_gene: NA; j_gene: TRBJ2-5; v_gene: TRBV29-1; CDR3nt: TGCAGCGTGGGGGCGGTAGGGCGGCGTCAAGAGACCCAGTACTTC; CDR3aa: CSVGAVGRRQETQYF
abundance: NA; d_gene: NA; j_gene: TRBJ2-7; v_gene: TRBV6-5; CDR3nt: TGTGCCAGCAGCTCTAGTTGGGAGCAGTACTTC; CDR3aa: CASSSSWEQYF
abundance: NA; d_gene: NA; j_gene: TRBJ2-5; v_gene: TRBV10-2; CDR3nt: TGCGCCGCCCGGCTAGGGGAGACCCAGTACTTC; CDR3aa: CAARLGETQYF
abundance: NA; d_gene: TRBD2; j_gene: TRBJ2-1; v_gene: TRBV9; CDR3nt: TGTGCCAGCAGCCAGAGCGGGGGGTCTTACAATGAGCAGTTCTTC; CDR3aa: CASSQSGGSYNEQFF
abundance: NA; d_gene: TRBD1; j_gene: TRBJ1-2; v_gene: TRBV18; CDR3nt: TGTGCCAGCTCACCGGGACAGGGGGAAATTGGCTACACCTTC; CDR3aa: CASSPGQGEIGYTF
abundance: NA; d_gene: NA; j_gene: TRBJ1-1; v_gene: TRBV11-2; CDR3nt: TGTGCCAGCAGCCACCCCTACAGGTCGAGGGTCGAAGCTTTCTTT; CDR3aa: CASSHPYRSRVEAFF
abundance: NA; d_gene: TRBD2; j_gene: TRBJ2-2; v_gene: TRBV19; CDR3nt: TGTGCCAGTAGTATTATTGCGGGACTAGCGGGAGAATCCGGGGAGCTGTTTTTT; CDR3aa: CASSIIAGLAGESGELFF
abundance: NA; d_gene: NA; j_gene: TRBJ2-7; v_gene: TRBV28; CDR3nt: TGTGCCAGCAGGTCCGGGACAACTCAACGCGAGCAGTACTTC; CDR3aa: CASRSGTTQREQYF
abundance: NA; d_gene: NA; j_gene: TRBJ2-7; v_gene: TRBV19; CDR3nt: TGTGCCAGTAGTCCGTGGACACCCTACGAGCAGTACTTC; CDR3aa: CASSPWTPYEQYF
abundance: few; d_gene: TRBD1; j_gene: TRBJ1-2; v_gene: TRBV7-9; CDR3nt: TGTGCCAGCAGCTCCCGACAGGGATATGGCTACACCTTC; CDR3aa: CASSSRQGYGYTF
abundance: NA; d_gene: NA; j_gene: TRBJ2-7; v_gene: TRBV20-1; CDR3nt: TGCAGTGCAGAGAACTACGAGCAGTACTTC; CDR3aa: CSAENYEQYF